The 13 T cell receptor beta chains listed next were all sequenced from one sample in a study of early T cells in non-severe SARS-CoV-2 infection. TCRdb used MiXCR to reprocess the 5' RACE reads, holding one entry per CDR3 protein. The sample holds over 50,000 distinct CDR3 sequences, 7.5% to 9.5% seen once. Sample: whole blood. Every receptor here comes from an adult who was a healthcare worker with PCR-confirmed SARS-CoV-2 infection or an uninfected control (not recorded which).

This clonotype was counted ten times or more. The rearrangement uses TRBV9 and TRBJ2-7; D not resolved. This CDR3 is built from 15 residues. The germline CDR1 and CDR2 sequences are SGDLS and YYNGEE. V was cut by 0 bases and J by 0 bases, with 10 bases left in between. For the CDR3, the DNA is TGTGCCAGCAGCGTAGGGGCAGGAAGCTCCTACGAGCAGTACTTC. As protein: CASSVGAGSSYEQYF.

This clonotype has more than one count but fewer than ten. The J gene is TRBJ2-7, the V gene TRBV27; 8 nucleotides line up with TRBD2. The ends lost 7 bases at V and 0 bases at J; junction bases unmatched: 8. The CDR3 length is 15 residues. CDR1 and CDR2 from the germline V gene are MNHEY and SMNVEV (reference sequence). The CDR3 coding sequence is TGTGCCAGCAAATTGGGCCTAGCGGGCTCCTACGAGCAGTACTTC. Its protein is CASKLGLAGSYEQYF.

This clonotype showed up many times. The V call is TRBV7-6, the J call TRBJ2-1; 9 bases map to TRBD2. CDR3 size: 18 residues. V gave up 1 base and J gave up 9 bases; unmatched junction bases: 16. Germline V gives CDR1 SGHVS, CDR2 FNYEAQ. Written as DNA, the CDR3 is TGTGCCAGCAGCTTAGTCCCAGGGTCGGCGGGAGGGCTTACTGAGCAGTTCTTC. Amino acids: CASSLVPGSAGGLTEQFF.

The chain has TRBV28 and TRBJ2-3; perhaps TRBD2 as D (6 bases). V dropped 2 bases and J dropped 0 bases, with 15 bases sitting between them. Germline CDR1 is MDHEN and CDR2 is SYDVKM. The CDR3 is 17 amino acids. CDR3: CASSLRLGDTSTDTQYF. CDR3 sequence (DNA): TGTGCCAGCAGTTTAAGACTAGGAGATACTAGCACAGATACGCAGTATTTT.

This clonotype showed up just a few times. The chain uses TRBV24-1 and TRBJ2-2, with a weak D call TRBD2 (6 bases). The V end lost 10 bases, the J end lost 6 bases, and 14 bases lay between the germline ends. The CDR3 length is 13 residues. Germline CDR1 reads KGHDR; CDR2 reads SFDVKD. CDR3 residues: CATRGNSAGELFF. CDR3 bases: TGTGCCACGCGCGGGAACTCGGCCGGGGAGCTGTTTTTT.

The chain combines TRBV20-1 with TRBJ1-1; D gene ambiguous. Trimming left V 6 bases short and J 0 bases short, with 11 bases between. The CDR3 is 13 residues long. The V gene's germline CDR1 is DFQATT and CDR2 SNEGSKA (reference sequence). The CDR3 sequence: CSAREGLNTEAFF. The CDR3 DNA reads as TGCAGTGCCCGGGAAGGCTTGAACACTGAAGCTTTCTTT.

This clonotype was found a few times. The genes are TRBV18 and TRBJ1-6; no reliable D call. Deletions cut 2 bases from V and 7 bases from J, with 12 bases between. CDR3 length equals 15 residues. CDR1 KGHSH and CDR2 LQKENI come from the germline V gene. The CDR3 reads CASSPAGVENSPLHF. The CDR3 DNA is TGTGCCAGCTCACCAGCTGGGGTTGAGAATTCACCCCTCCACTTT.

This chain's CDR3 is CASSKGFSYNEQFF. The CDR3 bases are TGTGCCAGCAGTAAGGGATTCTCCTACAATGAGCAGTTCTTC. The genes are TRBV12-3 or TRBV12-4 and TRBJ2-1, with D hard to call. The CDR3 sequence is 14 residues long. V lost 5 bases and J lost 0, with 8 bases in between.

The chain uses TRBV12-3 or TRBV12-4 and TRBJ1-2, with 7 bases aligning to TRBD1. CDR3 length: 13 residues. After removal of 5 bases from V and 2 bases from J, the junction contained 2 bases not matched to a gene. CDR3 residues: CASSPDRNYGYTF. CDR3 nucleotides: TGTGCCAGCAGTCCGGACAGGAACTATGGCTACACCTTC.

This clonotype was counted between two and nine times. V gene TRBV20-1 combines with J gene TRBJ2-2; 8 bases fit TRBD2. CDR1 is DFQATT, CDR2 SNEGSKA, per germline (reference sequence). The junction had 8 bases not matched to a gene; V was cut back by 6 bases and J by 2 bases. The CDR3 has 15 amino acids. Written as DNA, the CDR3 is TGCAGTGCCCCACTAGCGGCAACAAACACCGGGGAGCTGTTTTTT. Its protein is CSAPLAATNTGELFF.

This clonotype was counted a few times. DNA for the CDR3: TGTGCCAGCAGCTCGGGGACTACACTCGGGCCCCACACAGATACGCAGTATTTT. Translation: CASSSGTTLGPHTDTQYF. The chain combines TRBV7-2 with TRBJ2-3, with TRBD2 matching 7 bases. The CDR3 consists of 18 residues. Germline assignment: CDR1 SGHTA and CDR2 FQGNSA. V dropped 4 bases and J dropped 2; count of bases not matched to a gene: 15. The full variable domain, rest sourced from reference TRBV7-2 and TRBJ2-3, is GAGVSQSPSNKVTEKGKDVELRCDPISGHTALYWYRQSLGQGLEFLIYFQGNSAPDKSGLPSDRFSAERTGGSVSTLTIQRTQQEDSAVYLCASSSGTTLGPHTDTQYFGPGTRLTVL.

This clonotype occurred many times. The chain carries TRBV19 and TRBJ1-5; D is ambiguous. The germline V and J ends were trimmed by 7 bases and 6 bases, with 10 bases remaining between them. From germline, CDR1 is LNHDA and CDR2 SQIVND (reference sequence). The CDR3 has 12 residues. CDR3 nucleotides: TGTGCCAGTAATACTCTCCCTCAGCCCCAGCATTTT. Its translation is CASNTLPQPQHF.

There are many counts of this clonotype. The chain links TRBV4-1 to TRBJ2-3, with TRBD1 identical over 7 bases. Per the germline V gene, CDR1 is MGHRA and CDR2 is YSYEKL. The CDR3 has 14 amino acids. V trimming: 3 bases; J trimming: 4 bases; junction bases outside the gene matches: 4. The CDR3 sequence: CASSHPTGSDTQYF. The CDR3 coding sequence is TGCGCCAGCAGCCACCCGACAGGGTCAGATACGCAGTATTTT.